This T cell receptor (beta chain) was sequenced during a study of T cell responses to AZD1222 COVID-19 vaccine. Overall study: Researchers grouped second doses given at about 4 or about 12 weeks into one pool. General study points: Spike-specific TCRs gained breadth and depth after people received two AZD1222 doses.

Germline V lookup: CDR1 DFQATT, CDR2 SNEGSKA (reference sequence). The ends were cut back, 3 bases at V and 8 bases at J, with 25 bases in the middle. The CDR3 is 16 residues long. Turning to this clone: Its antigen is unknown.

The table came from immunoSEQ multiplex PCR; TCRdb's copy has only in-frame clones and leaves some out. Of some 170,000 clones in the sample, roughly 92% are singletons; the top ten hold 2.5% to 3%. The V gene is TRBV20-1, the J gene TRBJ1-1, with D possibly TRBD1 on 6 matching bases. This TCR was recovered from an adult in good health. Here the sequenced sample was peripheral blood, taken on day 0 of AZD1222 vaccination. CDR3 bases: TGCAGTGCTAGTGGTTTAGGTAGAGGGGGTGTGGAGGAAGCTTTCTTT. This gives the protein CSASGLGRGGVEEAFF.